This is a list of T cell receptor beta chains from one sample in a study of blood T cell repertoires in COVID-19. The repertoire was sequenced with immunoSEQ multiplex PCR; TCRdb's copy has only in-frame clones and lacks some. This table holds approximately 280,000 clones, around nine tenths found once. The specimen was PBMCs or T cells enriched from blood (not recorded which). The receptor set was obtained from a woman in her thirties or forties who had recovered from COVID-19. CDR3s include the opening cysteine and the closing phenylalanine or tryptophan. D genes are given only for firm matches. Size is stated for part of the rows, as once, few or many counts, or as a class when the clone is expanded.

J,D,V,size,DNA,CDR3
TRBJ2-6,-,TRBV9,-,TGTGCCAGTACAGGTGGTGGGGCCAACGTCCTGACTTTC,CASTGGGANVLTF
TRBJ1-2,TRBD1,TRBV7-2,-,TGTGCCAGCAGCTTCGAGACAGGGGGCGGGGGTAACTATGGCTACACCTTC,CASSFETGGGGNYGYTF
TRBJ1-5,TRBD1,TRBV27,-,TGTGCCAGCAGTTCTAGACTTTCGACAGGGGGAAAGGGACTAAGGCAGCCCCAGCATTTT,CASSSRLSTGGKGLRQPQHF
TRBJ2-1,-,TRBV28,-,TGTGCCAGCAGTGCTTACCCTCGGGGGTCCCACAATGAGCAGTTCTTC,CASSAYPRGSHNEQFF
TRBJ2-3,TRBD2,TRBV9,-,TGTGCCAGCAGTGCGACTAGCGGGACAGATACGCAGTATTTT,CASSATSGTDTQYF
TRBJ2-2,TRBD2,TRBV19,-,TGTGCCAGTAGTACCGAAAAGGGGACTAGCAGCTTAGGGGAGAACACCGGGGAGCTGTTTTTT,CASSTEKGTSSLGENTGELFF
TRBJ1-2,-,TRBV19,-,TGTGCCAGTAGTGCGGGCCCGGTTGAATATGGCTACACCTTC,CASSAGPVEYGYTF
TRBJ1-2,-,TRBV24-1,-,TGTGCCACCAGTGATCCCGGGAGAGACTATGGCTACACCTTC,CATSDPGRDYGYTF
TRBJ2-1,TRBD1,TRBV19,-,TGTGCCAGTAGTTTATACTCGGACAGGATCTACAATGAGCAGTTCTTC,CASSLYSDRIYNEQFF
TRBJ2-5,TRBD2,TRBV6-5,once,TGTGCCAGCAGAAGGACTAGCGGGAGAGGGGAGACCCAGTACTTC,CASRRTSGRGETQYF
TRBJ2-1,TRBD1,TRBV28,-,TGTGCCAGGCCGGACAGGGGCTTAGGGCGCAATGAGCAGTTCTTC,CARPDRGLGRNEQFF
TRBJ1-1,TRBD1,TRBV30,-,TGTGCCTGGGCCCGACAGGGGGCCTCTGAAGCTTTCTTT,CAWARQGASEAFF
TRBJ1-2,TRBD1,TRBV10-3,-,TGTGCCATCAGGAGACAGGGTCATCGGGGCTACACCTTC,CAIRRQGHRGYTF
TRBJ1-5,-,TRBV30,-,TGTGCCTGGAGTCAACCCGGTTATCAGCCCCAGCATTTT,CAWSQPGYQPQHF
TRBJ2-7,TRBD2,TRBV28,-,TGTGCCAGCAGCCTACTAGCGCCCTACGAGCAGTACTTC,CASSLLAPYEQYF
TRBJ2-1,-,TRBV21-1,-,TGTGCCAGCAGCATGAAGACTAGCGGGAGGAACAATGAGCAGTTCTTC,CASSMKTSGRNNEQFF
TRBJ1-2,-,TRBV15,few,TGTGCCACCAGCAGAAAGGAGAGTATAAGCTACACCTTC,CATSRKESISYTF
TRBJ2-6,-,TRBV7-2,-,TGTGCCAGCAGCTTAGTGCCCAACAGGTCTGGGGCCAACGTCCTGACTTTC,CASSLVPNRSGANVLTF
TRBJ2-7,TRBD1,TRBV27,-,TGTGCCAGCAGTTTAACCCAGGGGGCCTACGAGCAGTACTTC,CASSLTQGAYEQYF
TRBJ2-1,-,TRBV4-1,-,TGCGCCAGCAGCCAAAGGGAGGGGGGGAATGAGCAGTTCTTC,CASSQREGGNEQFF
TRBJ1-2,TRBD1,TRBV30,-,TGTGCCTGGAGTCGCTCCGGGACAGGGAATCACTTC,CAWSRSGTGNHF
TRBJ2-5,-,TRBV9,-,TGTGCCAGCAGCGCAGGGGACATTCAAGAGACCCAGTACTTC,CASSAGDIQETQYF
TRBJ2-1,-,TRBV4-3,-,TGCGCCAGCAGCCGCCACGGGGGCAATGAGCAGTTCTTC,CASSRHGGNEQFF
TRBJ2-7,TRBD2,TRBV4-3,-,TGCGCCAGCAGCCAACTGAGCGGGATCGGAAGCGAGCAGTACTTC,CASSQLSGIGSEQYF
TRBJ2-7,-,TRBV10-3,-,TGTGCCATCAGTGAGAAGTGGGGCAGCTACGAGCAGTACTTC,CAISEKWGSYEQYF
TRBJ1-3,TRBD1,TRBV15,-,TGTGCCACCAGCAGGGTGACAGGGACGGTTGGAAACACCATATATTTT,CATSRVTGTVGNTIYF
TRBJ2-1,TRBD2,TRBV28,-,TGTGCCAGCAGTCTGCTGAGCGGGAGGACCTACAATGAGCAGTTCTTC,CASSLLSGRTYNEQFF
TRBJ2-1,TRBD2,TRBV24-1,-,TGTGCCACCAGTGATCCTAGAGGGACTAGCGGGAGCTACAATGAGCAGTTCTTC,CATSDPRGTSGSYNEQFF
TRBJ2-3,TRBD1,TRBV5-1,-,TGCGCCAGCAGCTTGGGCGGGACAGGGCTGACAGATACGCAGTATTTT,CASSLGGTGLTDTQYF
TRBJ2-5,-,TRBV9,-,TGTGCCAGCAGCGTAGGCGGGTTCTCCGACGAGACCCAGTACTTC,CASSVGGFSDETQYF
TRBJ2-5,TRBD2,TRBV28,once,TGTGCCAGCAGTTTAGCGGGAGGGATGTTGGAGACCCAGTACTTC,CASSLAGGMLETQYF
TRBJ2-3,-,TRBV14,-,TGTGCCAGCAGACCCGACCCCGGACCGGGAGGCACAGATACGCAGTATTTT,CASRPDPGPGGTDTQYF
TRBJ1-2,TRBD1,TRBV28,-,TGTGCCAGCAGTTTGGGACAGGGGAGACTTACTGGCTACACCTTC,CASSLGQGRLTGYTF
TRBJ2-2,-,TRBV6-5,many,TGTGCCAGCAATATGGCTAACACCGGGGAGCTGTTTTTT,CASNMANTGELFF
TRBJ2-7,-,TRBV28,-,TGTGCCAGCAGAGAAGGGGCCGCCGACCAGCAGTACTTC,CASREGAADQQYF
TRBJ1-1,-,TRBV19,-,TGTGCCAGTAGTATTCCAGGGGTCACTGAAGCTTTCTTT,CASSIPGVTEAFF
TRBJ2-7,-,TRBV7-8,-,TGTGCCAGCAGCCCGGTTGGGCCAGCATACGAGCAGTACTTC,CASSPVGPAYEQYF
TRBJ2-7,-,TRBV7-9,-,TGTGCCAGCAGCCCCGACCCGGGAAAAGATACCCCCGAGCAGTACTTC,CASSPDPGKDTPEQYF
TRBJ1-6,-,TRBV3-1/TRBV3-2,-,TGTGCCAGCAGCCAAGGCCGGGGTCATTCACCCCTCCACTTT,CASSQGRGHSPLHF
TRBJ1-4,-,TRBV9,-,TGTGCCAGCAGCCCGGAGGTGGTAAATGAAAAACTGTTTTTT,CASSPEVVNEKLFF